This T cell receptor (beta chain) emerged from a study of OX40 agonist ivuxolimab in advanced cancers. The wider study: The dose-escalation cohort was around 83% male, with a mean age of 60 years, ranging roughly 23 to 85. A history of anti-PD-1, anti-PD-L1 or anti-CTLA-4 therapy was acceptable, and 40% had some.

The CDR3 is 13 amino acids. CDR1 is GTSNPN and CDR2 is SVGIG in the germline V gene (reference sequence). V lost 3 bases and J 6 bases, leaving 11 bases between the germline ends. Generated by immunoSEQ multiplex PCR, the TCRdb table keeps only in-frame clones and is missing some. The data show about 41,000 clones, around four fifths seen once. The sequencing used CD4+ or CD8+ T cells sorted from blood, collected in a trial of the OX40 agonist ivuxolimab. V gene TRBV30 combines with J gene TRBJ2-2; D gene ambiguous. The TCR sequence derives from an adult with an advanced solid tumor such as melanoma, head and neck, liver or kidney cancer. The CDR3 DNA sequence: TGTGCCTGGAGCGCTTATGGCGCCGGGGAGCTGTTTTTT. It is translated as CAWSAYGAGELFF.